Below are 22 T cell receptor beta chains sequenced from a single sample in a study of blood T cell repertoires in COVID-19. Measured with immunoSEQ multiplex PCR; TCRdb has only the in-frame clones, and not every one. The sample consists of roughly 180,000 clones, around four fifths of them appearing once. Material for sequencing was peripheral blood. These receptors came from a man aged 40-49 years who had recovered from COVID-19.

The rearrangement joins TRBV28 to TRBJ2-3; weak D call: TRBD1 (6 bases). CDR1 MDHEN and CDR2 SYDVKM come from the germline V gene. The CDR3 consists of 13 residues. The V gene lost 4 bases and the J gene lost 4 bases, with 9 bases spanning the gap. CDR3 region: CASSSPGADTQYF. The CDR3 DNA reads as TGTGCCAGCAGTTCCCCAGGGGCAGATACGCAGTATTTT.

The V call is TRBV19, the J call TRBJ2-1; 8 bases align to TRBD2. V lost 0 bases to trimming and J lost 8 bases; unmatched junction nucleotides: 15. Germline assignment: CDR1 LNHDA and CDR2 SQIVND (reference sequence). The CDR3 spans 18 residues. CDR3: CASSIDLPGLAGTDEQFF. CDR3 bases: TGTGCCAGTAGTATAGACCTCCCCGGGCTAGCGGGTACCGATGAGCAGTTCTTC.

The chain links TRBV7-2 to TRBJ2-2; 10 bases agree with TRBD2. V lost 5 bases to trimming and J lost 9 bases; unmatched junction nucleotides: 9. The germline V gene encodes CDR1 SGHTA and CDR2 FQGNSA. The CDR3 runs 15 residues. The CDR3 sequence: CASSQNSGGSRELFF. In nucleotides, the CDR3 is TGTGCCAGCAGCCAGAATAGCGGGGGGAGCAGGGAGCTGTTTTTT.

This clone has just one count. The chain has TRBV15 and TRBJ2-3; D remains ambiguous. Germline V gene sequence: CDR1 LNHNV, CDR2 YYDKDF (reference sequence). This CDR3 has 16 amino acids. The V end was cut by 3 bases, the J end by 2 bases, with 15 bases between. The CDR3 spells CATSSPRIPITDTQYF. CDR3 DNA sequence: TGTGCCACCAGCAGTCCCAGGATCCCCATCACAGATACGCAGTATTTT.

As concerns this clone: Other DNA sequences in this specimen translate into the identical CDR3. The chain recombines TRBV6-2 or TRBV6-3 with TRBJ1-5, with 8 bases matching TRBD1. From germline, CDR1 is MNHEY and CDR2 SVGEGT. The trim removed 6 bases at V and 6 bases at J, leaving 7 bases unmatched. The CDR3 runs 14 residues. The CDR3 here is CASSPGQGSQPQHF. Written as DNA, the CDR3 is TGTGCCAGCAGCCCCGGACAGGGAAGTCAGCCCCAGCATTTT.

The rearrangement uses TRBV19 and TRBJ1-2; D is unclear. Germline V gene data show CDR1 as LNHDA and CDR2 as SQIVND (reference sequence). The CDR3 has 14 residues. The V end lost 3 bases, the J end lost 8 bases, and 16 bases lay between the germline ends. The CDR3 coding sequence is TGTGCCAGTAGTATCGGTTTGTGGGCTGACGGCTACACCTTC. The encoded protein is CASSIGLWADGYTF.

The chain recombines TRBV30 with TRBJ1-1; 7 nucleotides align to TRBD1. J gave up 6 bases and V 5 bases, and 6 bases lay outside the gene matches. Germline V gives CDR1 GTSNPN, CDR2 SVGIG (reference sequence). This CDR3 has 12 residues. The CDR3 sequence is CAWGPGQSEAFF. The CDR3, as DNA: TGTGCCTGGGGGCCGGGACAGTCTGAAGCTTTCTTT.

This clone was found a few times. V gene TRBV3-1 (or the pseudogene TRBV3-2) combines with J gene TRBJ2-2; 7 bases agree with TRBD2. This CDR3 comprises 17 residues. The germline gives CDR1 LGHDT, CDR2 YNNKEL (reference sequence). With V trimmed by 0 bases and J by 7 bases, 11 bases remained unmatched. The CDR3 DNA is TGTGCCAGCAGCCAAGATGCGGCTAGCGGAATAGTCGGGGAGCTGTTTTTT. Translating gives CASSQDAASGIVGELFF.

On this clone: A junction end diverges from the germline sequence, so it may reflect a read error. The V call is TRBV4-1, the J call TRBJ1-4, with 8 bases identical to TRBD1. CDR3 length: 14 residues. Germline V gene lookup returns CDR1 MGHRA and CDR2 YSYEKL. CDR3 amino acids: CASSQDTPGQVSEF. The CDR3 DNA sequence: TGCGCCAGCAGCCAAGATACCCCGGGACAGGTGTCTGAATTT.

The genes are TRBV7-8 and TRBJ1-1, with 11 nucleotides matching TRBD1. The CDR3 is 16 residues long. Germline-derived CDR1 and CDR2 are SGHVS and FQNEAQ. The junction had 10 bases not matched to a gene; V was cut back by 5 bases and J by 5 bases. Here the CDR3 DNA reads TGTGCCAGCAGCCAACCCTTCCGGGACAGGGGGACTGAAGCTTTCTTT. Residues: CASSQPFRDRGTEAFF.

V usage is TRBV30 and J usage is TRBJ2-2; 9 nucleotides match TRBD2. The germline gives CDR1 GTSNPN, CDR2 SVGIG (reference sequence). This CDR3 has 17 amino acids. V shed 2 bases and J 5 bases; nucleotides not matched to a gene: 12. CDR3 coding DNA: TGTGCCTGGAGTCACCTTTTTGCGGGAGGGCCAACCGGGGAGCTGTTTTTT. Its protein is CAWSHLFAGGPTGELFF.

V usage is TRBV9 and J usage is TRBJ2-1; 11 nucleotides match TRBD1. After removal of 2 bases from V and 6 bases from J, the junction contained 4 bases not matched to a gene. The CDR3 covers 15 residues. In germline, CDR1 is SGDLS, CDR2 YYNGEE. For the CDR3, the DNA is TGTGCCAGCAGCGTTGGACAGGGGGCGGCCAATGAGCAGTTCTTC. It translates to CASSVGQGAANEQFF.

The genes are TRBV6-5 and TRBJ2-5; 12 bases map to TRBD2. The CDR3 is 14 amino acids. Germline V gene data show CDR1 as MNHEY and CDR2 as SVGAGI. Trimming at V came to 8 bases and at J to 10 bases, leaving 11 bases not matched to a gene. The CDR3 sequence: CASGPGLAGSLQYF. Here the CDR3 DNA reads TGTGCCAGCGGACCGGGACTAGCGGGCTCCCTCCAGTACTTC.

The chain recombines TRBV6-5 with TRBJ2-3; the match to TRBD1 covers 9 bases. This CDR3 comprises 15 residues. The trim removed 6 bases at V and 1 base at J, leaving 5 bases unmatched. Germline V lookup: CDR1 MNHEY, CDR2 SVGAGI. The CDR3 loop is CASSSRQGGTDTQYF. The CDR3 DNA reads TGTGCCAGCAGCTCAAGACAGGGGGGCACAGATACGCAGTATTTT.

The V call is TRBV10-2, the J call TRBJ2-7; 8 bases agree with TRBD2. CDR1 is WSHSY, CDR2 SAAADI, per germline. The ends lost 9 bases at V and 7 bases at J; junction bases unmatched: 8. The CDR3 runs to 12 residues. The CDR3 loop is CASSGASFEQYF. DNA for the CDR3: TGCGCCAGTAGCGGGGCCAGCTTTGAGCAGTACTTC.

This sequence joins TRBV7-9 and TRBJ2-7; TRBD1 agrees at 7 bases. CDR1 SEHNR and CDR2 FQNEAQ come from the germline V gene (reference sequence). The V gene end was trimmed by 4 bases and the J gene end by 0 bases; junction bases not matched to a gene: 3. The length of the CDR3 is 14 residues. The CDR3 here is CASSSGTDSYEQYF. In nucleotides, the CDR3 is TGTGCCAGCAGCTCCGGGACAGACTCCTACGAGCAGTACTTC.

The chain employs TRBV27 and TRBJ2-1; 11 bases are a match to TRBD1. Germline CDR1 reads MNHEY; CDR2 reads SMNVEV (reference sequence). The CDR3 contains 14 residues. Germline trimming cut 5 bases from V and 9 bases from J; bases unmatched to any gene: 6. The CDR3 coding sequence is TGTGCCAGCAGTCCCCGGACAGGGGGCTTTGAGCAGTTCTTC. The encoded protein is CASSPRTGGFEQFF.

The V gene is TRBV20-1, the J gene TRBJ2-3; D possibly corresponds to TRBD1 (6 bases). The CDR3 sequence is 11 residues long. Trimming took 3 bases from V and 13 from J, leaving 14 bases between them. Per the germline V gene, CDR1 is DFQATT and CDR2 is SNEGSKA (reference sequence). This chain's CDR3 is CSARIGTSEYF. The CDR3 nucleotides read TGCAGTGCTAGGATCGGGACAAGCGAGTATTTT.

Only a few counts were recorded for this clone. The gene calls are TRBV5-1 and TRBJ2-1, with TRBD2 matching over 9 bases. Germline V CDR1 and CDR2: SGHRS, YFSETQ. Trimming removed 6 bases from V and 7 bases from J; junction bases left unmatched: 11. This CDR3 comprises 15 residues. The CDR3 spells CASTPWGSGRNEQFF. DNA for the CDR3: TGCGCCAGCACTCCGTGGGGTAGCGGGAGAAATGAGCAGTTCTTC.

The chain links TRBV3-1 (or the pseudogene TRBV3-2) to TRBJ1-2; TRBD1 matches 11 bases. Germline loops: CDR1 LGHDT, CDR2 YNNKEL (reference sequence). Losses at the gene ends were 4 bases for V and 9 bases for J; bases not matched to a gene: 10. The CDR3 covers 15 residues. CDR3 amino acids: CASSLGTGGSRSYTF. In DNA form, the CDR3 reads TGTGCCAGCAGCCTAGGGACAGGGGGGTCAAGGAGCTACACCTTC.

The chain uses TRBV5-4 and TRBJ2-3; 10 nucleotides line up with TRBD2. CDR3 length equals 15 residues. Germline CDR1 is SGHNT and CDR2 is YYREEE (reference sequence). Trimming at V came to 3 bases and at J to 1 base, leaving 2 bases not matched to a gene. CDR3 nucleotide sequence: TGTGCCAGCAGCTATCTAGCGGGGGGCACAGATACGCAGTATTTT. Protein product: CASSYLAGGTDTQYF. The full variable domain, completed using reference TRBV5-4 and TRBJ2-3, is ETGVTQSPTHLIKTRGQQVTLRCSSQSGHNTVSWYQQALGQGPQFIFQYYREEENGRGNFPPRFSGLQFPNYSSELNVNALELDDSALYLCASSYLAGGTDTQYFGPGTRLTVL.

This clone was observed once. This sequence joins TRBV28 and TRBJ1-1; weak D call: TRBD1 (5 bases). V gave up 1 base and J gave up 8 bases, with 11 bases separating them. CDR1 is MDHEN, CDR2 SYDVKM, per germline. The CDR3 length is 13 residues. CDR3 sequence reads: CASSLFERGEAFF. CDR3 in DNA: TGTGCCAGCAGTTTATTCGAGCGGGGGGAAGCTTTCTTT.